Listed here are 18 T cell receptor beta chains from one sample, sequenced in a study of cytomegalovirus exposure and HLA in healthy donors. Vbeta (60) and Jbeta (13) primers were used in the PCR. TCRdb's copy holds only in-frame clones and misses some; the assay was immunoSEQ multiplex PCR. The sample has around 150,000 clones, about 74% seen once. What was sequenced was PBMCs. The receptors here all came from a man aged 25-45 years in good health and CMV-seronegative.

This clone was found once. The chain carries TRBV7-8 and TRBJ2-7, with TRBD2 matching 9 bases. This CDR3 region has 15 residues. Per germline, CDR1 SGHVS and CDR2 FQNEAQ. The junction had 12 bases not matched to a gene; V was cut back by 5 bases and J by 7 bases. The CDR3, as DNA: TGTGCCAGCAGCCCCCTGATAGCGGGAGAAGGAGAGCAGTACTTC. Its translation: CASSPLIAGEGEQYF. The whole variable domain, filled in from reference TRBV7-8 and TRBJ2-7, reads GAGVSQSPRYKVAKRGQDVALRCDPISGHVSLFWYQQALGQGPEFLTYFQNEAQLDKSGLPSDRFFAERPEGSVSTLKIQRTQQEDSAVYLCASSPLIAGEGEQYFGPGTRLTVT.

This clone came up once. V gene TRBV7-9 combines with J gene TRBJ2-1; possibly TRBD2 for D (6 bases). Trimming left V 5 bases short and J 8 bases short, with 10 bases between. The germline V gene has CDR1 SEHNR and CDR2 FQNEAQ (reference sequence). This CDR3 region has 12 residues. The CDR3 nucleotides are TGTGCCAGCAGCCCCGGCGGGGATGAGCAGTTCTTC. It encodes CASSPGGDEQFF. The full variable domain, its missing parts supplied by reference TRBV7-9 and TRBJ2-1, is DTGVSQNPRHKITKRGQNVTFRCDPISEHNRLYWYRQTLGQGPEFLTYFQNEAQLEKSRLLSDRFSAERPKGSFSTLEIQRTEQGDSAMYLCASSPGGDEQFFGPGTRLTVL.

The rearrangement links TRBV28 to TRBJ1-5, with unresolved D. Trimming left V 7 bases short and J 6 bases short, with 16 bases between. The germline V gene encodes CDR1 MDHEN and CDR2 SYDVKM. The CDR3 loop spans 14 amino acids. The CDR3 reads CASTSPGSVQPQHF. DNA of the CDR3: TGTGCCAGCACCTCGCCGGGTTCGGTTCAGCCCCAGCATTTT.

The CDR3 sequence: CASSRIAGARDTQYF. The CDR3, as DNA: TGTGCCAGCAGCCGGATAGCGGGAGCTAGGGATACGCAGTATTTT. J is TRBJ2-3 and V is TRBV7-3; TRBD2 agrees at 9 bases. The CDR3 has 15 residues. CDR1 and CDR2 from the germline V gene are SGHTA and FQGTGA. J lost 6 bases, V lost 5 bases, and 9 bases had no gene match.

J is TRBJ1-4 and V is TRBV27; TRBD1 agrees at 7 bases. Germline loops: CDR1 MNHEY, CDR2 SMNVEV (reference sequence). V lost 4 bases to trimming and J lost 6 bases; unmatched junction nucleotides: 5. The CDR3 is 14 residues long. The CDR3 spells CASSWDRRDEKLFF. In nucleotides, the CDR3 is TGTGCCAGCAGTTGGGACAGACGAGATGAAAAACTGTTTTTT.

This rearrangement joins TRBV11-2 to TRBJ1-1; tentative D call: TRBD1 (5 bases). V was trimmed by 3 bases and J by 0 bases, leaving 11 bases between them. The CDR3 covers 15 residues. CDR1 and CDR2 (germline): SGHAT, FQNNGV. The CDR3 region is CASSLRIGVNTEAFF. CDR3 nucleotides: TGTGCCAGCAGCTTGAGAATAGGGGTGAACACTGAAGCTTTCTTT.

This clone was seen only once. V gene TRBV6-5 combines with J gene TRBJ1-2; D unclear. Germline-derived CDR1 and CDR2 are MNHEY and SVGAGI. With 0 bases removed from V and 4 bases from J, the gap between germline ends came to 15 bases. The CDR3 loop spans 16 amino acids. The CDR3 nucleotides are TGTGCCAGCAGTTACTCGGCTCCCCGGTCGGGCTATGGCTACACCTTC. Its protein is CASSYSAPRSGYGYTF.

The chain combines TRBV20-1 with TRBJ1-1, with D unresolved. With 6 bases removed from V and 6 bases from J, the gap between germline ends came to 11 bases. The CDR3 is 11 residues long. Per the germline V gene, CDR1 is DFQATT and CDR2 is SNEGSKA (reference sequence). The CDR3 sequence: CSASVQSEAFF. For the CDR3, the DNA is TGCAGTGCGTCAGTGCAATCTGAAGCTTTCTTT.

This sequence joins TRBV30 and TRBJ1-2; D is possibly TRBD1 (6 bases). The CDR3 loop spans 13 amino acids. Looked up from germline, CDR1 is GTSNPN and CDR2 is SVGIG (reference sequence). Trimming removed 2 bases at V and 2 bases at J, with 9 bases between. The CDR3 DNA is TGTGCCTGGAGTCTCGGACAGAACTATGGCTACACCTTC. This sequence encodes CAWSLGQNYGYTF.

The CDR3 spells CASSSSRRSGREETQYF. The CDR3 nucleotides read TGTGCCAGCAGCTCGTCCCGTCGAAGCGGGAGGGAAGAGACCCAGTACTTC. This chain uses TRBV5-6 with TRBJ2-5, with 10 positions matching TRBD2. Trimming removed 3 bases from V and 3 bases from J; junction bases left unmatched: 11. The CDR3 consists of 17 residues. The V gene's germline CDR1 is SGHDT and CDR2 YYEEEE.

The chain links TRBV6-5 to TRBJ2-1; 7 positions match TRBD2. This CDR3 has 16 amino acids. Germline CDR1 reads MNHEY; CDR2 reads SVGAGI. The ends lost 0 bases at V and 7 bases at J; junction bases unmatched: 9. The CDR3 coding sequence is TGTGCCAGCAGTTACTCGAGAGGGAGGGCCGAGAATGAGCAGTTCTTC. Its protein is CASSYSRGRAENEQFF.

The J gene is TRBJ2-5, the V gene TRBV6-1; 9 bases fit TRBD2. CDR1 and CDR2 from the germline V gene are MNHNS and SASEGT. There are 15 residues in the CDR3. V lost 7 bases, J lost 0 bases, and 6 bases stayed unmatched. CDR3 amino acids: CASTLLAGYQETQYF. CDR3 in DNA: TGTGCCAGCACTTTGCTAGCGGGGTACCAAGAGACCCAGTACTTC.

There are a few counts of this clone. The rearrangement joins TRBV6-5 to TRBJ2-3; tentatively, D is TRBD1 (6 bases). Trimming took 5 bases from V and 6 from J, leaving 12 bases between them. This CDR3 is 13 amino acids long. CDR1 and CDR2 from the germline V gene are MNHEY and SVGAGI. DNA for the CDR3: TGTGCCAGCAGTCACCTTCAGGGGGATACGCAGTATTTT. Translating gives CASSHLQGDTQYF.

This chain uses TRBV2 with TRBJ2-3; 14 positions match TRBD2. This CDR3 is 17 amino acids long. Trimming at V came to 1 base and at J to 2 bases, leaving 2 bases not matched to a gene. The germline gives CDR1 SNHLY, CDR2 FYNNEI. The DNA of the CDR3 is TGTGCCAGCAGTGAAGAGGGACTAGCGGGAGCCACAGATACGCAGTATTTT. The encoded protein is CASSEEGLAGATDTQYF.

V gene TRBV7-2 combines with J gene TRBJ1-1; 9 nucleotides match TRBD1. CDR1 and CDR2 (germline): SGHTA, FQGNSA. Germline trimming cut 5 bases from V and 8 bases from J; bases unmatched to any gene: 3. This CDR3 is built from 12 residues. The CDR3 DNA reads as TGTGCCAGCAGCCCGACAGGGGGGGAAGCTTTCTTT. It translates to CASSPTGGEAFF. Variable domain in full (rest from reference TRBV7-2 and TRBJ1-1): GAGVSQSPSNKVTEKGKDVELRCDPISGHTALYWYRQSLGQGLEFLIYFQGNSAPDKSGLPSDRFSAERTGGSVSTLTIQRTQQEDSAVYLCASSPTGGEAFFGQGTRLTVV.

The chain links TRBV5-1 to TRBJ2-1, with 9 positions matching TRBD2. The germline V gene has CDR1 SGHRS and CDR2 YFSETQ. The CDR3 sequence is 16 residues long. J gave up 2 bases and V 0 bases, and 3 bases lay outside the gene matches. CDR3 residues: CASSLAAGGPYNEQFF. CDR3 DNA: TGCGCCAGCAGCTTGGCCGCGGGAGGGCCCTACAATGAGCAGTTCTTC.

The rearrangement joins TRBV7-9 to TRBJ2-7, with a possible D match to TRBD1 (6 bases). Germline CDR1 is SEHNR and CDR2 is FQNEAQ (reference sequence). V lost 5 bases and J lost 6, with 20 bases in between. The CDR3 is 15 residues long. The CDR3 DNA is TGTGCCAGCAGCCCTTCCTATGGACAGAAACCCGAGCAGTACTTC. Translation gives CASSPSYGQKPEQYF.

V is TRBV7-6 and J is TRBJ1-1, with 8 positions matching TRBD1. V trimming: 3 bases; J trimming: 4 bases; junction bases outside the gene matches: 4. Germline V gene data show CDR1 as SGHVS and CDR2 as FNYEAQ. There are 14 residues in the CDR3. The CDR3 nucleotides read TGTGCCAGCAGCTTGCAGGGGGCAATCACTGAAGCTTTCTTT. This codes for CASSLQGAITEAFF.